This T cell receptor beta chain was profiled in a study of human thymus T cells. General study results and limits: Within thymic and blood repertoires, V and J gene usage appeared to be biased. Among unrelated individuals, related research reported thymic repertoires that overlapped highly.

V lost 3 bases and J 0 bases, leaving 12 bases between the germline ends. The V gene's germline CDR1 is MDHEN and CDR2 SYDVKM. CDR3 length: 15 residues. Thymus pieces cut out during corrective heart surgery were the tissue that was used. Generated by immunoSEQ multiplex PCR, the TCRdb table keeps only in-frame clones and is missing some. The sample shows approximately 71,000 clones, 85% to 95% of them seen only once. As for this clone: Its antigen is currently unknown.

The sample was thymus tissue. The chain couples TRBV28 to TRBJ2-7; D call uncertain. The receptor was derived from a girl less than two years old with a congenital heart defect but otherwise immunologically healthy. DNA of the CDR3: TGTGCCAGCAGTTTTGGCTCCTCAAGCTCCTACGAGCAGTACTTC. It translates to CASSFGSSSSYEQYF.